Listed below are T cell receptor beta chains from one sample, sequenced in a study of blood T cell repertoires in COVID-19. Sequencing was performed with immunoSEQ multiplex PCR; in TCRdb, only in-frame clones are kept and a portion is missing. The sample lists 120,000 or so clones; 84% were seen once. The material sequenced was peripheral blood. Every receptor here comes from a woman aged 30 to 39 who had recovered from COVID-19. Each CDR3 is given with its conserved first and last residue. A D gene is named only where the DNA matches it firmly. Clone sizes are given selectively: once, few, many, or a class where the clone is expanded.

size	J	D	V	DNA	CDR3
once	TRBJ2-1	TRBD2	TRBV15	TGTGCCACCAGCACACTGTTTCGAACTAGCGGGAGGTCGAATGAGCAGTTCTTC	CATSTLFRTSGRSNEQFF
-	TRBJ2-7	TRBD1	TRBV3-1/TRBV3-2	TGTGCCTCAACCCCCCGGGGACAGGGGGCCCACGAGCAGTACTTC	CASTPRGQGAHEQYF
-	TRBJ2-1	-	TRBV5-1	TGCGCCAGCAGCCTAAACGGTGGCAGAGGTAATGAGCAGTTCTTC	CASSLNGGRGNEQFF
-	TRBJ1-5	-	TRBV19	TGTGCCAGTAGTATTGCGGACAAATCGCGTCAGCCCCAGCATTTT	CASSIADKSRQPQHF
-	TRBJ2-1	TRBD1	TRBV6-6	TGTGCCAGCAACGGACAGGGGGCGACTGGTGAGCAGTTCTTC	CASNGQGATGEQFF
-	TRBJ2-7	TRBD2	TRBV19	TGTGCCAGTAGTACGGGACTAGCGGGCCCCCTAGAGCAGTACTTC	CASSTGLAGPLEQYF
few	TRBJ2-3	TRBD1	TRBV12-5	TGTGCTAGTGGCCGGGAAGAGGGGGCCAGAGATACGCAGTATTTT	CASGREEGARDTQYF
many	TRBJ1-4	-	TRBV5-6	TGTGCCAGCAGCTTACTGGTGAATGAAAAACTGTTTTTT	CASSLLVNEKLFF
few	TRBJ1-1	TRBD1	TRBV7-3	TGTGCCAGCAGCCCGGGACAGATGAACACTGAAGCTTTCTTT	CASSPGQMNTEAFF
-	TRBJ2-3	TRBD2	TRBV5-6	TGTGCCAGCAGCCAGGGACTAGCGGGAGGACTACTTTACACAGATACGCAGTATTTT	CASSQGLAGGLLYTDTQYF
once	TRBJ2-3	TRBD2	TRBV10-2	TGCGCCAGCAGACTAGCGGGGGGGGCAGGAGATACGCAGTATTTT	CASRLAGGAGDTQYF
-	TRBJ2-1	-	TRBV4-2	TGTGCCAGCAGCCAAGACTCTCCTACCTACAATGAGCAGTTCTTC	CASSQDSPTYNEQFF
-	TRBJ2-2	-	TRBV29-1	TGCAGCGTTGAAGCCTCGATAGAAGCTCCTTACACCGGGGAGCTGTTTTTT	CSVEASIEAPYTGELFF
-	TRBJ1-4	-	TRBV4-2	TGTGCCAGCAGCCAAGACCACAGGGTGGATGAAAAACTGTTTTTT	CASSQDHRVDEKLFF
-	TRBJ2-1	TRBD2	TRBV19	TGTGCCAGTAGCCTCGGACTAGCGGCAGTCTACAATGAGCAGTTCTTC	CASSLGLAAVYNEQFF
-	TRBJ1-2	-	TRBV5-6	TGTGCCAGCAGCTTGGGGGCTTATGGCTACACCTTC	CASSLGAYGYTF
-	TRBJ2-2	-	TRBV7-2	TGTGCCAGCAGTTTTTATCCGGCCGGGGAGCTGTTTTTT	CASSFYPAGELFF
-	TRBJ1-6	-	TRBV5-1	TGCGCCAGCAGCCTGGGGGCGGGGAATTCACCCCTCCACTTT	CASSLGAGNSPLHF
-	TRBJ1-6	-	TRBV21-1	TGTGCCAGCACCGAAGACAGGGAAGGGGCCTATAATTCACCCCTCCACTTT	CASTEDREGAYNSPLHF
many	TRBJ1-2	-	TRBV2	TGTGCCAGCAGTCAACAGGTGCCCACTAACTATGGCTACACCTTC	CASSQQVPTNYGYTF
-	TRBJ1-1	-	TRBV14	TGTGCCAGCAGCCAAGGGAGGCCAGGAGAGGTGAACACTGAAGCTTTCTTT	CASSQGRPGEVNTEAFF
-	TRBJ1-1	TRBD1	TRBV29-1	TGCAGCGTTGATGAGACAGGGGAGAACACTGAAGCTTTCTTT	CSVDETGENTEAFF
-	TRBJ2-7	TRBD2	TRBV2	TGTGCCAGCAGCCCCCGACTAGCGGGAGTGAACGAGCAGTACTTC	CASSPRLAGVNEQYF
-	TRBJ2-1	-	TRBV7-2	TGTGCCAGCAGCTTCGGACAGTTTGCTCATGAGCAGTTCTTC	CASSFGQFAHEQFF
few	TRBJ2-3	TRBD2	TRBV7-2	TGTGCCAGCAGCCCCTCCTGGAGCGGGAGGGCGGCAGATACGCAGTATTTT	CASSPSWSGRAADTQYF
-	TRBJ1-2	TRBD1	TRBV6-5	TGTGCCAGCAGACTAGACACAGGGGCAAATGGCTACACCTTC	CASRLDTGANGYTF
-	TRBJ1-5	-	TRBV19	TGTGCCAGTAGTTCCGACGACAGGCCCCAGCATTTT	CASSSDDRPQHF
-	TRBJ1-3	TRBD1	TRBV11-2	TGTGCCAGCAGCTTAGTCACAGGGGGCTATGGAAACACCATATATTTT	CASSLVTGGYGNTIYF
-	TRBJ2-1	TRBD2	TRBV5-4	TGTGCCAGCAGCTTGGACCAGCGGGAGTCGACCTACAATGAGCAGTTCTTC	CASSLDQRESTYNEQFF
once	TRBJ1-1	-	TRBV5-1	TGCGCCAGCAGCGTACAAGGGGGTGTCACTGAAGCTTTCTTT	CASSVQGGVTEAFF
-	TRBJ1-1	-	TRBV7-8	TGTGCCAGCAGCTTAGTTGTTCGGGGGAACACTGAAGCTTTCTTT	CASSLVVRGNTEAFF
once	TRBJ2-7	-	TRBV19	TGTGCCAGTAGTATCGACCTGGGGGAGGTGGAGGAGCAGTACTTC	CASSIDLGEVEEQYF
-	TRBJ1-1	-	TRBV5-5	TGTGCCAGCAGCTTCGCCGGGGAGATAATGAACACTGAAGCTTTCTTT	CASSFAGEIMNTEAFF